The rows below give T cell receptor beta chains drawn from one sample of a study of shared clonotypes between healthy human individuals. Only in-frame clones appear in the TCRdb table, and some are missing; sequencing was by immunoSEQ multiplex PCR. The table records roughly 1,600,000 clones, about 98.5% of them present only once. The sequenced material came from naive CD4+ T cells sorted from blood. The receptors derive from a man aged 30-40 years in good health. Each CDR3 is given with its conserved first and last residue. The D gene is left open where the match is weak. Not all rows give a size; the values are once, few, many and, for expanded clones, a class.

TRBJ2-1 | once | TRBD1 | TRBV29-1 | CSVINRGLPSYNEQFF | TGCAGCGTTATTAACAGGGGGTTACCCTCCTACAATGAGCAGTTCTTC
TRBJ1-2 | . | . | TRBV10-1 | CASSEGANYGYTF | TGCGCCAGCAGTGAGGGAGCTAACTATGGCTACACCTTC
TRBJ1-1 | . | . | TRBV27 | CASRPLRVGDTEAFF | TGTGCCAGCAGACCCCTCAGGGTAGGCGACACTGAAGCTTTCTTT
TRBJ2-1 | . | . | TRBV19 | CAISTVALSGEQFF | TGTGCCATATCGACAGTGGCCCTATCGGGTGAGCAGTTCTTC
TRBJ2-7 | . | TRBD2 | TRBV4-3 | CASSQQPLGGSIYEQYF | TGCGCCAGCAGCCAACAACCTCTGGGCGGGAGCATCTACGAGCAGTACTTC
TRBJ2-5 | once | . | TRBV9 | CASSKLGVGTQYF | TGTGCCAGCAGCAAGTTAGGGGTCGGGACCCAGTACTTC
TRBJ2-7 | . | TRBD1 | TRBV5-6 | CASRVDRGPNRTIAYEQYF | TGTGCCAGCAGAGTAGACAGGGGGCCCAACCGGACTATTGCCTACGAGCAGTACTTC
TRBJ1-5 | . | . | TRBV12-2 | CASRLVYMGWGGGNQPQHF | .
TRBJ2-7 | . | TRBD2 | TRBV7-2 | CASSLAADYEQYF | TGTGCCAGCAGTCTAGCGGCCGACTACGAGCAGTACTTC
TRBJ2-5 | . | . | TRBV10-3 | CASDLTGVRQETQYF | TGTGCCAGCGATCTGACCGGGGTCCGACAAGAGACCCAGTACTTC
TRBJ2-3 | . | . | TRBV29-1 | CSVVPGVRGDTQYF | TGCAGCGTTGTCCCCGGGGTCCGTGGGGATACGCAGTATTTT
TRBJ2-1 | . | . | TRBV6-5 | CASSGVLDNEQFF | TGTGCCAGCAGTGGGGTACTCGACAATGAGCAGTTCTTC
TRBJ1-3 | . | . | TRBV7-9 | CASSLVLSSGNTIYF | TGTGCCAGCAGCTTAGTACTCAGCTCTGGAAACACCATATATTTT
TRBJ1-1 | . | . | TRBV6-5 | CASSYDINTEAFF | TGTGCCAGCAGTTACGACATTAACACTGAAGCTTTCTTT
TRBJ2-7 | . | TRBD1 | TRBV27 | CASSLLGQGTNYEQYF | TGTGCCAGCAGTCTGCTTGGACAGGGCACGAACTACGAGCAGTACTTC
TRBJ2-7 | once | . | TRBV5-1 | CASSLPGVQGVFGEQYF | TGCGCCAGCAGCTTACCCGGAGTACAGGGTGTGTTCGGCGAGCAGTACTTC
TRBJ2-2 | . | TRBD1 | TRBV19 | CASSIPRQGAGSTGELFF | TGTGCCAGTAGTATTCCTCGGCAGGGGGCAGGATCCACCGGGGAGCTGTTTTTT
TRBJ1-2 | . | . | TRBV7-9 | CASSLSRPGVGNGYTF | TGTGCCAGCAGCTTAAGCCGTCCGGGCGTAGGGAATGGCTACACCTTC
TRBJ1-3 | . | . | TRBV9 | CASSVVPGIIDNTIYF | TGTGCCAGCAGCGTAGTTCCGGGGATTATCGATAACACCATATATTTT
TRBJ1-3 | once | . | TRBV18 | CASSPPWNSGNTIYF | TGTGCCAGCTCACCACCTTGGAACTCTGGAAACACCATATATTTT
TRBJ2-1 | . | . | TRBV5-1 | CASSLARAISSYNEQFF | TGCGCCAGCAGCTTGGCCAGGGCGATCAGCTCCTACAATGAGCAGTTCTTC
TRBJ2-1 | . | . | TRBV16 | CASNRGQFSYNEQFF | TGTGCCAGCAACAGAGGACAGTTTTCCTACAATGAGCAGTTCTTC
TRBJ1-5 | . | . | TRBV5-1 | CASSLLSGAEPQHF | TGCGCCAGCAGCTTGTTGTCCGGGGCTGAGCCCCAGCATTTT
TRBJ2-2 | . | . | TRBV4-3 | CASSQLMGYGELFF | TGCGCCAGCAGCCAACTAATGGGGTACGGGGAGCTGTTTTTT
TRBJ2-6 | . | . | TRBV27 | CASTPLGANVLTF | TGTGCCAGCACCCCCTTGGGTGCCAACGTCCTGACTTTC
TRBJ2-7 | once | . | TRBV7-2 | CASSLGGSDEQYF | TGTGCCAGCAGCTTAGGCGGGTCCGACGAGCAGTACTTC
TRBJ2-2 | . | . | TRBV15 | CATSMRDKDTGELFF | TGTGCCACCAGCATGAGGGACAAAGACACCGGGGAGCTGTTTTTT
TRBJ1-5 | . | TRBD1 | TRBV2 | CASSGQPGQGQHF | TGTGCCAGCAGTGGTCAGCCGGGACAGGGCCAGCATTTT
TRBJ2-7 | . | . | TRBV7-6 | CASSLAGVSYEQYF | TGTGCCAGCAGCTTAGCTGGCGTATCCTACGAGCAGTACTTC
TRBJ1-1 | . | . | TRBV18 | CASSPSRVGTTEAFF | TGTGCCAGCTCACCATCGCGGGTGGGAACGACTGAAGCTTTCTTT
TRBJ2-3 | . | . | TRBV11-2 | CASRTSRDTQYF | TGTGCCAGCAGGACTTCGCGAGATACGCAGTATTTT
TRBJ2-2 | . | TRBD1 | TRBV5-1 | CASSPQGRGLTGELFF | TGCGCCAGCAGTCCCCAGGGTAGGGGGCTCACCGGGGAGCTGTTTTTT
TRBJ2-1 | . | TRBD2 | TRBV5-1 | CASSLLAGPKTAEQFF | TGCGCCAGCAGCCTGTTAGCGGGACCTAAAACGGCTGAGCAGTTCTTC
TRBJ2-5 | . | . | TRBV19 | CASSIVPEETQYF | TGTGCCAGTAGTATAGTTCCGGAAGAGACCCAGTACTTC
TRBJ1-5 | . | . | TRBV27 | CASSFLGGDQPQHF | TGTGCCAGCAGTTTCCTAGGGGGAGATCAGCCCCAGCATTTT
TRBJ2-6 | . | . | TRBV29-1 | CSVRQPGNSGANVLTF | TGCAGCGTTCGCCAACCCGGAAACTCTGGGGCCAACGTCCTGACTTTC